Each of the 25 T cell receptor beta chains below was sequenced from the same sample in a study of T cells after posttransplantation cyclophosphamide. The protocol was immunoSEQ multiplex PCR, while the TCRdb copy is restricted to in-frame clones and leaves out a portion. This table has about 9,100 clones, roughly 98% appearing once. Sequenced input: naive CD8+ T cells sorted from PBMCs. These receptors originate from a man aged 50-60 years in good health, CMV-negative, and a related stem cell transplant donor.

J is TRBJ1-2 and V is TRBV12-5; 9 bases are a match to TRBD1. This CDR3 comprises 15 residues. With 1 base clipped from V and 8 bases from J, the junction kept 8 bases outside the gene matches. Germline CDR1 LGHNT, CDR2 FRNRAP. In DNA, the CDR3 is TGTGCTAGTGGTTTGGCTACCGGGACAGGGAACGGCTACACCTTC. Protein: CASGLATGTGNGYTF.

The V gene is TRBV14, the J gene TRBJ2-1; no clear D. From germline, CDR1 is SGHDN and CDR2 FVKESK. Trimming pared 0 bases from V and 0 bases from J, leaving 6 bases between. CDR3 length equals 15 residues. As DNA, the CDR3 is TGTGCCAGCAGCCAAGATGTGAGCTCCTACAATGAGCAGTTCTTC. Its protein product is CASSQDVSSYNEQFF.

The chain joins TRBV4-3 to TRBJ1-4; 7 bases are shared with TRBD1. The CDR3 loop spans 18 amino acids. Unmatched junction bases numbered 9, after V lost 0 bases and J lost 2 bases. Germline CDR1 is LGHNA and CDR2 is YSLEER. The CDR3 spells CASSQDPGTGATNEKLFF. The CDR3 DNA is TGCGCCAGCAGCCAAGATCCGGGAACAGGGGCCACTAATGAAAAACTGTTTTTT.

The chain employs TRBV7-7 and TRBJ2-3; 10 nucleotides agree with TRBD2. CDR3 length equals 15 residues. The ends lost 5 bases at V and 2 bases at J; junction bases unmatched: 4. Germline lookup yields CDR1 SSHAT and CDR2 FNYEAQ (reference sequence). CDR3 nucleotides: TGTGCCAGCAGCCGTCTAGCGGGGGTCACAGATACGCAGTATTTT. Residues: CASSRLAGVTDTQYF. Based on the CDR3 plus reference TRBV7-7 and TRBJ2-3, the full variable domain is GAGVSQSPRYKVTKRGQDVTLRCDPISSHATLYWYQQALGQGPEFLTYFNYEAQPDKSGLPSDRFSAERPEGSISTLTIQRTEQRDSAMYRCASSRLAGVTDTQYFGPGTRLTVL.

The rearrangement links TRBV7-8 to TRBJ2-7, with 7 positions matching TRBD1. J was trimmed by 3 bases and V by 3 bases; bases with no gene match: 2. CDR1 and CDR2 from the germline V gene are SGHVS and FQNEAQ. CDR3 length equals 13 residues. The CDR3 loop reads CASSLGQIYEQYF. For the CDR3, the DNA is TGTGCCAGCAGCTTGGGACAGATCTACGAGCAGTACTTC. The full variable domain, completed using reference TRBV7-8 and TRBJ2-7, is GAGVSQSPRYKVAKRGQDVALRCDPISGHVSLFWYQQALGQGPEFLTYFQNEAQLDKSGLPSDRFFAERPEGSVSTLKIQRTQQEDSAVYLCASSLGQIYEQYFGPGTRLTVT.

The CDR3 sequence is CASSLAPVYSGANVLTF. The CDR3 coding sequence is TGTGCCAGCAGCTTAGCGCCGGTTTACTCTGGGGCCAACGTCCTGACTTTC. V usage is TRBV11-1 and J usage is TRBJ2-6; no definite D call. In germline, CDR1 is SGHAT, CDR2 FQDESV (reference sequence). The CDR3 runs 17 residues. V was shortened by 0 bases and J by 0 bases, with 9 bases between the two germline ends.

The V gene is TRBV27, the J gene TRBJ2-3, with 8 nucleotides matching TRBD2. This CDR3 is built from 16 residues. J was trimmed by 7 bases and V by 4 bases; bases with no gene match: 13. Germline assignment: CDR1 MNHEY and CDR2 SMNVEV (reference sequence). CDR3 region: CASSSDALAVDYTQYF. CDR3 nucleotide sequence: TGTGCCAGCAGTTCGGATGCACTAGCGGTGGACTATACGCAGTATTTT.

The gene calls are TRBV6-1 and TRBJ2-4, with 7 bases aligning to TRBD2. Trimming removed 1 base from V and 7 bases from J; junction bases left unmatched: 16. The CDR3 totals 18 residues. Germline lookup yields CDR1 MNHNS and CDR2 SASEGT. The DNA of the CDR3 is TGTGCCAGCAGTGAAGATGGGGGGGAAGCGTTCTTCGGCAACATTCAGTACTTC. As protein: CASSEDGGEAFFGNIQYF.

The chain is built from TRBV29-1 and TRBJ2-7, with 7 bases that match TRBD2. Trimming at V came to 0 bases and at J to 2 bases, leaving 4 bases not matched to a gene. The CDR3 totals 14 residues. Germline loops: CDR1 SQVTM, CDR2 ANQGSEA. Written as DNA, the CDR3 is TGCAGCGTTGAAGACTCGCGGGGGACCTACGAGCAGTACTTC. It is translated as CSVEDSRGTYEQYF.

The chain is built from TRBV7-9 and TRBJ1-2; tentatively, D is TRBD1 (6 bases). Per the germline V gene, CDR1 is SEHNR and CDR2 is FQNEAQ (reference sequence). Trimming shortened V by 1 base and J by 0 bases, and 6 bases separated the two germline ends. This CDR3 spans 14 amino acids. This CDR3 reads CASSLGTANYGYTF. CDR3 bases: TGTGCCAGCAGCTTAGGGACAGCTAACTATGGCTACACCTTC.

This clone was detected only once. V usage is TRBV2 and J usage is TRBJ2-7, with 8 positions matching TRBD1. The germline CDR1 and CDR2 sequences are SNHLY and FYNNEI. The trim removed 4 bases at V and 3 bases at J, leaving 8 bases unmatched. This CDR3 is built from 15 residues. Here the CDR3 reads CASSVIRTGYYEQYF. The DNA for the CDR3 is TGTGCCAGCAGTGTTATCAGGACAGGGTACTACGAGCAGTACTTC. The full variable domain, its missing parts supplied by reference TRBV2 and TRBJ2-7, is EPEVTQTPSHQVTQMGQEVILRCVPISNHLYFYWYRQILGQKVEFLVSFYNNEISEKSEIFDDQFSVERPDGSNFTLKIRSTKLEDSAMYFCASSVIRTGYYEQYFGPGTRLTVT.

The chain's CDR3 is CASSFQGTTYEQYF. In DNA form, the CDR3 reads TGTGCCAGCAGCTTTCAAGGGACAACTTACGAGCAGTACTTC. This chain links TRBV5-6 with TRBJ2-7; tentative D call: TRBD1 (6 bases). The CDR3 loop spans 14 amino acids. The germline gives CDR1 SGHDT, CDR2 YYEEEE. Trimming stripped 2 bases from V and 4 bases from J, with 13 bases between. Looking up the rest from reference TRBV5-6 and TRBJ2-7 gives the full variable domain: DAGVTQSPTHLIKTRGQQVTLRCSPKSGHDTVSWYQQALGQGPQFIFQYYEEEERQRGNFPDRFSGHQFPNYSSELNVNALLLGDSALYLCASSFQGTTYEQYFGPGTRLTVT.

The rearrangement links TRBV7-9 to TRBJ2-7; 9 positions match TRBD1. CDR1 is SEHNR, CDR2 FQNEAQ, per germline (reference sequence). The CDR3 totals 15 residues. The junction had 12 bases not matched to a gene; V was cut back by 5 bases and J by 7 bases. The CDR3: CASSRPDRGVREQYF. In DNA, the CDR3 is TGTGCCAGCAGCCGGCCGGACAGGGGAGTTCGAGAGCAGTACTTC. Using reference TRBV7-9 and TRBJ2-7 for the parts outside the CDR3, the full variable domain is DTGVSQNPRHKITKRGQNVTFRCDPISEHNRLYWYRQTLGQGPEFLTYFQNEAQLEKSRLLSDRFSAERPKGSFSTLEIQRTEQGDSAMYLCASSRPDRGVREQYFGPGTRLTVT.

The V call is TRBV9, the J call TRBJ2-7; no firm D call. This CDR3 has 16 residues. Trimming took 0 bases from V and 3 from J, leaving 16 bases between them. Germline V gives CDR1 SGDLS, CDR2 YYNGEE. The CDR3: CASSVDVSTFGYEQYF. In DNA, the CDR3 is TGTGCCAGCAGCGTAGACGTTAGTACTTTTGGCTACGAGCAGTACTTC.

The V call is TRBV2, the J call TRBJ2-7; 7 bases are a match to TRBD1. The CDR3 runs 13 residues. Germline lookup yields CDR1 SNHLY and CDR2 FYNNEI. V was pared by 7 bases and J by 2 bases, with 5 bases of the junction left unmatched. DNA of the CDR3: TGTGCCAGCAACTACAGGGGCGCCTACGAGCAGTACTTC. As protein: CASNYRGAYEQYF.

The chain uses TRBV4-1 and TRBJ2-1; TRBD1 agrees at 7 bases. CDR3 length: 17 residues. V lost 3 bases and J lost 3; bases outside the gene matches: 11. In germline, CDR1 is MGHRA, CDR2 YSYEKL. The CDR3 DNA reads as TGCGCCAGCAGCCAGCTGCACAGGGGTGGGATCTACAATGAGCAGTTCTTC. Its protein is CASSQLHRGGIYNEQFF.

V is TRBV16 and J is TRBJ1-5; D remains unclear. V was shortened by 5 bases and J by 4 bases, with 15 bases between the two germline ends. This CDR3 is built from 15 residues. The germline V gene has CDR1 KGHSY and CDR2 FQNENV. The CDR3 here is CASSTRTLANQPQHF. The CDR3 bases are TGTGCCAGCAGCACTAGGACGCTAGCAAATCAGCCCCAGCATTTT. Combining the CDR3 with reference TRBV16 and TRBJ1-5 gives the whole variable domain GEEVAQTPKHLVRGEGQKAKLYCAPIKGHSYVFWYQQVLKNEFKFLISFQNENVFDETGMPKERFSAKCLPNSPCSLEIQATKLEDSAVYFCASSTRTLANQPQHFGDGTRLSIL.

V gene TRBV5-1 combines with J gene TRBJ2-6; 9 bases are a match to TRBD1. This CDR3 is 15 amino acids long. Germline V gene sequence: CDR1 SGHRS, CDR2 YFSETQ. J was trimmed by 4 bases and V by 3 bases; bases with no gene match: 2. Here the CDR3 DNA reads TGCGCCAGCAGCTGGACAGGGGCCGGGGCCAACGTCCTGACTTTC. Translation: CASSWTGAGANVLTF.

CDR3 amino acids: CASSSIIGGGFPEQYF. Here the CDR3 DNA reads TGTGCCAGCAGCTCTATCATCGGAGGAGGGTTCCCGGAGCAGTACTTC. This chain links TRBV7-3 with TRBJ2-7, with D perhaps matching TRBD2 (6 bases). V was clipped by 4 bases and J by 7 bases, with 23 bases between them. The CDR3 extends over 16 amino acids. Germline V CDR1 and CDR2: SGHTA, FQGTGA.

V usage is TRBV7-9 and J usage is TRBJ2-2, with D hard to call. Germline CDR1 reads SEHNR; CDR2 reads FQNEAQ (reference sequence). Trimming took off 1 base at V and 7 bases at J, with 10 bases between the two ends. The CDR3 sequence is 14 residues long. This CDR3 reads CASSLVSTGGELFF. DNA of the CDR3: TGTGCCAGCAGCTTAGTTTCTACGGGCGGGGAGCTGTTTTTT.

The V gene is TRBV5-1, the J gene TRBJ1-1; D not resolved. The ends were cut back, 0 bases at V and 0 bases at J, with 15 bases in the middle. The CDR3 runs 17 residues. The V gene's germline CDR1 is SGHRS and CDR2 YFSETQ. CDR3 DNA: TGCGCCAGCAGCTTGGGTGTCATTGGGCTCATGAACACTGAAGCTTTCTTT. Translating it yields CASSLGVIGLMNTEAFF.

The chain joins TRBV6-1 to TRBJ2-5, with 9 bases that match TRBD1. The J call may be wrong; the DNA end is better matched by TRBJ2-7. CDR1 and CDR2 from the germline V gene are MNHNS and SASEGT. This CDR3 has 15 amino acids. CDR3 protein: CASSHRTGDSYEQYF. DNA of the CDR3: TGTGCCAGCAGCCATAGGACAGGGGACTCCTACGAGCAGTACTTC.

This chain uses TRBV6-5 with TRBJ2-7; possibly TRBD1 for D (5 bases). V lost 2 bases to trimming and J lost 2 bases, with 10 bases between them. The CDR3 totals 14 residues. Germline lookup yields CDR1 MNHEY and CDR2 SVGAGI. The chain's CDR3 is CASSYKDTAYEQYF. CDR3 sequence (DNA): TGTGCCAGCAGTTACAAGGACACTGCCTACGAGCAGTACTTC.

The chain combines TRBV4-1 with TRBJ2-3; 9 positions agree with TRBD2. After removal of 1 base from V and 2 bases from J, the junction contained 4 bases not matched to a gene. This CDR3 has 16 residues. The germline gives CDR1 MGHRA, CDR2 YSYEKL. CDR3 protein: CASSQVLAGITDTQYF. The CDR3 DNA sequence: TGCGCCAGCAGCCAAGTGCTAGCGGGGATCACAGATACGCAGTATTTT.

CDR3 nucleotide sequence: TGCGCCAGCAGCCAAGTTAGGGAGTTCAATCAGCCCCAGCATTTT. Encoded protein: CASSQVREFNQPQHF. The chain uses TRBV4-3 and TRBJ1-5; D is undetermined. The germline CDR1 and CDR2 sequences are LGHNA and YSLEER. There are 15 residues in the CDR3. V lost 1 base and J 3 bases, leaving 10 bases between the germline ends.